This T cell receptor beta chain stems from a study of Graves' ophthalmopathy and Graves' hyperthyroidism. Across the study: Absence of ophthalmopathy within 18 months of follow-up defined stable hyperthyroidism.

The table lists this clonotype with a few counts. The CDR3 is made up of 14 amino acids. V lost 2 bases to trimming and J lost 6 bases, with 11 bases between them. Ineligible for inclusion were patients with other autoimmune diseases, uncontrolled infections, pregnancy or lactation. Orbital computed tomography, thyroid ultrasound, TRAb, serum thyroxine and clinical symptoms formed the basis of diagnosis. Amplified material comprised TCR beta CDR3 regions derived from RNA transcripts. Second-round multiplex PCR followed a first-round RT-PCR using HTBI primers. Each CDR3 protein is one row after TCRdb ran MiXCR on the multiplex PCR reads. Counted here are more than 1,000,000 distinct CDR3 sequences, about two fifths occurring once; the ten biggest clones make up roughly 10%.

What was sequenced was peripheral blood or thyroid tissue (not recorded which). The chain has TRBV12-3 or TRBV12-4 and TRBJ1-5; D gene ambiguous. The clonotype was recovered from an adult man with Graves' hyperthyroidism. DNA of the CDR3: TGTGCCAGCAGTTTAATTGGGTTTGGTCAGCCCCAGCATTTT. Its protein product is CASSLIGFGQPQHF.